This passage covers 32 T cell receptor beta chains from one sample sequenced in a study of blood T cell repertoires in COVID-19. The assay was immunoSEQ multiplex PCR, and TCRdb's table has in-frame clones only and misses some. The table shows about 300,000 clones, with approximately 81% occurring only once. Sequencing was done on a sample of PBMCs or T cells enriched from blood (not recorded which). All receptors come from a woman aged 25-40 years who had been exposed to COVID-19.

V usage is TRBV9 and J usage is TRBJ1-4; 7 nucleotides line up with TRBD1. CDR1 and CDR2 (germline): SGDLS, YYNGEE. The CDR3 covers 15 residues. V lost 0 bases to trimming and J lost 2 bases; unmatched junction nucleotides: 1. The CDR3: CASSVGGQTNEKLFF. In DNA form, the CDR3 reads TGTGCCAGCAGCGTAGGGGGACAGACTAATGAAAAACTGTTTTTT.

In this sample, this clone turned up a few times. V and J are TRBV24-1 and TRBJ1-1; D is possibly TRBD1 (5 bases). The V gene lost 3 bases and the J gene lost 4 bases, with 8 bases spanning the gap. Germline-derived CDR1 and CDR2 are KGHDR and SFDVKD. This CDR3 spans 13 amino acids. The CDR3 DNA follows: TGTGCCACCAGTGATGTGGACACCACTGAAGCTTTCTTT. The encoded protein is CATSDVDTTEAFF.

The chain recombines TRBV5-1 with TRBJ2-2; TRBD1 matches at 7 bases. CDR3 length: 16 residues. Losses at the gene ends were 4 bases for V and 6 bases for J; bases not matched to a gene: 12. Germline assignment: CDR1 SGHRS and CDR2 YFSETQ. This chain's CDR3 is CASSRRDRSSAGELFF. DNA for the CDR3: TGCGCCAGCAGCCGCCGGGACAGATCGTCGGCCGGGGAGCTGTTTTTT. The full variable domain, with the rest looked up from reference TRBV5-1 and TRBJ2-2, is KAGVTQTPRYLIKTRGQQVTLSCSPISGHRSVSWYQQTPGQGLQFLFEYFSETQRNKGNFPGRFSGRQFSNSRSEMNVSTLELGDSALYLCASSRRDRSSAGELFFGEGSRLTVL.

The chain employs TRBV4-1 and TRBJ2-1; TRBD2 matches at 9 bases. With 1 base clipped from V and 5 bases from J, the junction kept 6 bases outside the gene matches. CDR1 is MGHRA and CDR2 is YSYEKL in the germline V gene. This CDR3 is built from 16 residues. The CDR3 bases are TGCGCCAGCAGCCAAGTAGCGGGAGAAGTGAACAATGAGCAGTTCTTC. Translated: CASSQVAGEVNNEQFF.

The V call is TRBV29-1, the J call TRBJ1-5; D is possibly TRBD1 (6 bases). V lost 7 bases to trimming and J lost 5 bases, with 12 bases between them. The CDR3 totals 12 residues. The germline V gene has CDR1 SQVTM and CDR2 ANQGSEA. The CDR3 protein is CSAGARDQPQHF. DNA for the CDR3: TGCAGCGCGGGGGCGCGGGATCAGCCCCAGCATTTT.

CDR3 amino acids: CASSLDAGPAETQYF. CDR3 nucleotides: TGCGCCAGCAGCTTGGATGCCGGTCCCGCGGAGACCCAGTACTTC. V usage is TRBV5-1 and J usage is TRBJ2-5; unclear D gene. This CDR3 region has 15 residues. V was trimmed by 0 bases and J by 5 bases, leaving 14 bases between them. Germline V gene lookup returns CDR1 SGHRS and CDR2 YFSETQ.

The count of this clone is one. The CDR3 sequence: CASSQVHSGDYEQYF. The CDR3 bases are TGTGCCAGCAGCCAAGTTCATTCCGGGGACTACGAGCAGTACTTC. The chain is built from TRBV3-1 (or the pseudogene TRBV3-2) and TRBJ2-7, with TRBD2 as a possible D gene (5 bases). From germline, CDR1 is LGHDT and CDR2 YNNKEL (reference sequence). V was clipped by 1 base and J by 3 bases, with 13 bases between them. The CDR3 covers 15 residues.

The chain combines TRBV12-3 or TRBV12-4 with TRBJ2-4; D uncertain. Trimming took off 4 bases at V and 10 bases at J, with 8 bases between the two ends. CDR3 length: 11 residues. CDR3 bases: TGTGCCAGCAGTTCAGCCATTATTCAGTACTTC. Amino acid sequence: CASSSAIIQYF.

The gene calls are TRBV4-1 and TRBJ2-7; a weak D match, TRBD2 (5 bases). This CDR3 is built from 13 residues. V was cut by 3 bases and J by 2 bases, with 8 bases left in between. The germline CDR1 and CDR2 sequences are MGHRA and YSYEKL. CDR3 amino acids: CASSHGVPYEQYF. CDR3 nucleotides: TGCGCCAGCAGCCACGGGGTCCCCTACGAGCAGTACTTC.

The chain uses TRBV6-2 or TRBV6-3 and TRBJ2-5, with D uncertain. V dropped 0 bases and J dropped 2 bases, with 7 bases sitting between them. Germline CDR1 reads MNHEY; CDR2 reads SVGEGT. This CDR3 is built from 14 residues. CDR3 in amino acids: CASSYSNLQETQYF. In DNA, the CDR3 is TGTGCCAGCAGTTACTCGAACTTACAAGAGACCCAGTACTTC.

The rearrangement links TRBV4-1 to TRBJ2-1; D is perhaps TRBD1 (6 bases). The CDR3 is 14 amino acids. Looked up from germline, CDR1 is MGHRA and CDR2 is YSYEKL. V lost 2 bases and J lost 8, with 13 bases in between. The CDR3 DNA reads TGCGCCAGCAGCCAATTGGACAGCTTCGATGAGCAGTTCTTC. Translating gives CASSQLDSFDEQFF.

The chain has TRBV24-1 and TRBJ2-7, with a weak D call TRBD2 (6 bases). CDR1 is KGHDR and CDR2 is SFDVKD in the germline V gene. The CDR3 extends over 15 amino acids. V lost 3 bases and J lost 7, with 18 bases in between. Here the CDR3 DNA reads TGTGCCACCAGTGATAAGAGCCCTAGCGCGGGTGAGCAGTACTTC. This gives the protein CATSDKSPSAGEQYF.

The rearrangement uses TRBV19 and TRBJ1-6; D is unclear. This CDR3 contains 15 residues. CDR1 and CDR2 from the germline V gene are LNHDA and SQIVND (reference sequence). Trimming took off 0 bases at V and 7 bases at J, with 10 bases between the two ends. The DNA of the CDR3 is TGTGCCAGTAGTATAGAGTCACAGAGAAATTCACCCCTCCACTTT. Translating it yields CASSIESQRNSPLHF.

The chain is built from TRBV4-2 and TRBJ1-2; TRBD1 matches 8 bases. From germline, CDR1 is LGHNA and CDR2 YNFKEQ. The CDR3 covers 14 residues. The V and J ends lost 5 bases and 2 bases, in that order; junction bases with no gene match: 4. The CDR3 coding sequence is TGTGCCAGCAGCTCGGACAGGGCCAACTATGGCTACACCTTC. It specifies CASSSDRANYGYTF.

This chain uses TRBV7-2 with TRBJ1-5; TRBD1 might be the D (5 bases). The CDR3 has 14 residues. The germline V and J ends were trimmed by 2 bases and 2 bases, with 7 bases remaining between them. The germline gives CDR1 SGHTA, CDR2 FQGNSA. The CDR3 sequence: CASSLQQGNQPQHF. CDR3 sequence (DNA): TGTGCCAGCAGCTTACAACAGGGCAATCAGCCCCAGCATTTT.

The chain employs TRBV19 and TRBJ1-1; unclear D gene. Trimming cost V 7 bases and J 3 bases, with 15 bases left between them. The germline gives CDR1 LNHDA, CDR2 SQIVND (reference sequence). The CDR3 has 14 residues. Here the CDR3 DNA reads TGTGCCAGTAAGCGGGAAGACACGTACACTGAAGCTTTCTTT. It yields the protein CASKREDTYTEAFF.

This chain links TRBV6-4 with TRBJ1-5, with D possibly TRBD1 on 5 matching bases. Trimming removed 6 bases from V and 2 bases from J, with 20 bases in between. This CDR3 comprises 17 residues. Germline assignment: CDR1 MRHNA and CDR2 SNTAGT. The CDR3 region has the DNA TGTGCCAGCAGCCAGTTGTTAGGGGCGAGAGGCAATCAGCCCCAGCATTTT. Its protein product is CASSQLLGARGNQPQHF.

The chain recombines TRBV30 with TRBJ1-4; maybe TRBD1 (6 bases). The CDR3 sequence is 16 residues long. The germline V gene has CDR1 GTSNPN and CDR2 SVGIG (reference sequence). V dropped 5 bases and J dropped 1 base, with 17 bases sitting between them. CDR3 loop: CAWARGSLGTNEKLFF. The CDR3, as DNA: TGTGCCTGGGCCAGGGGCTCCCTCGGAACTAATGAAAAACTGTTTTTT.

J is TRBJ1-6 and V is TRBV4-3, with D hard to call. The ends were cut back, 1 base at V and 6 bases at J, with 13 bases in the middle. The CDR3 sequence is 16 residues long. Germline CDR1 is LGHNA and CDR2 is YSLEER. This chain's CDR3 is CASSQVARHSNSPLHF. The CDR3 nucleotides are TGCGCCAGCAGCCAAGTAGCAAGGCATAGTAATTCACCCCTCCACTTT.

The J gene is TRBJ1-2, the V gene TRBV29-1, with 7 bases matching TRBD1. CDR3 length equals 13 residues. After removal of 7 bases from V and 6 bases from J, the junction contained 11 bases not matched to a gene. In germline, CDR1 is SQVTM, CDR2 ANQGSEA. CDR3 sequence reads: CSALPDGQDGYTF. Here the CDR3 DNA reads TGCAGCGCCTTGCCCGATGGACAGGATGGCTACACCTTC. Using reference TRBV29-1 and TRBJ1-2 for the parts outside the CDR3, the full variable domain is SAVISQKPSRDICQRGTSLTIQCQVDSQVTMMFWYRQQPGQSLTLIATANQGSEATYESGFVIDKFPISRPNLTFSTLTVSNMSPEDSSIYLCSALPDGQDGYTFGSGTRLTVV.

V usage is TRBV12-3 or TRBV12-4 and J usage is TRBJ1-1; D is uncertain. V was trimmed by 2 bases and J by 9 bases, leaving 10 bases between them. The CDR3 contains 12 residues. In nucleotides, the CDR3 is TGTGCCAGCAGTTTATCCGGGGTGAAAGCTTTCTTT. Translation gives CASSLSGVKAFF.

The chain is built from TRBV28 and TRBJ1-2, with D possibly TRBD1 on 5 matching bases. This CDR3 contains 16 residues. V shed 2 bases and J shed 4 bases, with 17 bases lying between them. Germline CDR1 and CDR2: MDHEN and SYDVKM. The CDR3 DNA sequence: TGTGCCAGCAGTTTACCTCTCGCGGGGGTGGGCTATGGCTACACCTTC. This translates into CASSLPLAGVGYGYTF.

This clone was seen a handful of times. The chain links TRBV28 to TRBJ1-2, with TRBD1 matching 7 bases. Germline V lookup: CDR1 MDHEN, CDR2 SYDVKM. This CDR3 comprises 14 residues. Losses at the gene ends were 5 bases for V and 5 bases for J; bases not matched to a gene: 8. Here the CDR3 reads CASSQQGRRYGYTF. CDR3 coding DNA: TGTGCCAGCAGTCAACAGGGGCGACGATATGGCTACACCTTC.

The CDR3 region is CASSRTGWAGELFF. The CDR3 nucleotides are TGTGCCAGCAGTCGGACAGGGTGGGCCGGGGAGCTGTTTTTT. The rearrangement joins TRBV28 to TRBJ2-2, with 8 nucleotides matching TRBD1. The germline V gene encodes CDR1 MDHEN and CDR2 SYDVKM. The CDR3 is 14 residues long. The V segment lost 5 bases and the J segment 6 bases; nucleotides outside the gene matches: 5.

CDR3 amino acids: CAIIWTGDGNQPQHF. CDR3 coding DNA: TGTGCCATTATATGGACAGGGGATGGGAATCAGCCCCAGCATTTT. The V and J genes are TRBV10-3 and TRBJ1-5, with TRBD1 matching over 9 bases. The ends lost 9 bases at V and 4 bases at J; junction bases unmatched: 10. Looked up from germline, CDR1 is ENHRY and CDR2 is SYGVKD. The CDR3 spans 15 residues.

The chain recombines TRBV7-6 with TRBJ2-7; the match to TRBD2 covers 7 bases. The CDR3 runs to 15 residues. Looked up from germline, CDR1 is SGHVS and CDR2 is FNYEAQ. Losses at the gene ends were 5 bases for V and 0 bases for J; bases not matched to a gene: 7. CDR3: CASSPLGGGSYEQYF. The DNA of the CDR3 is TGTGCCAGCAGCCCCCTCGGCGGGGGCTCCTACGAGCAGTACTTC.

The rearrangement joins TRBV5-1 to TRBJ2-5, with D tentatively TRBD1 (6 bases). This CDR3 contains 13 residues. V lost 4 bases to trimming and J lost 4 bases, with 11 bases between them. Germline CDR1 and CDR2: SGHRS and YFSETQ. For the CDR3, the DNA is TGCGCCAGCAGCCGCAGGGGTAGAGAGACCCAGTACTTC. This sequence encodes CASSRRGRETQYF.

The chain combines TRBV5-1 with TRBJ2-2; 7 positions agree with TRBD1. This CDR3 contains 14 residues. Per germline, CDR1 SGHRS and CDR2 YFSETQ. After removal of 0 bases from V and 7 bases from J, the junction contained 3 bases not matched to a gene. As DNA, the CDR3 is TGCGCCAGCAGCTTGGACAGGGGCGGCGGGGAGCTGTTTTTT. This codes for CASSLDRGGGELFF.

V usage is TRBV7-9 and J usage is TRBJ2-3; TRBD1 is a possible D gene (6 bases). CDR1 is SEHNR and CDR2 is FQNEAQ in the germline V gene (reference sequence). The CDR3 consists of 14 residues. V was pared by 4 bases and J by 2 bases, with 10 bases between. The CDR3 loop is CASSSWTDTDTQYF. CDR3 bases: TGTGCCAGCAGCTCATGGACAGACACAGATACGCAGTATTTT.

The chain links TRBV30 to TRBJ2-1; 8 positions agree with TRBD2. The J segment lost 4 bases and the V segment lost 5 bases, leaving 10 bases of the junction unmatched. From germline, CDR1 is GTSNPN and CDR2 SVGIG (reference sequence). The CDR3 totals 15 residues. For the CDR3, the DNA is TGTGCCTGGTTTAGGGGTAGCGGGGATTACAATGAGCAGTTCTTC. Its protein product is CAWFRGSGDYNEQFF.

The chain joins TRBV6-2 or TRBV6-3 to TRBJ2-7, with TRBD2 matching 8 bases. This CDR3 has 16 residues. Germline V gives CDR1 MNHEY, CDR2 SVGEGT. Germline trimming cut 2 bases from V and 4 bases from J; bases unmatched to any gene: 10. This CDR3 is CASSYPVSSGGYEQYF. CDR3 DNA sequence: TGTGCCAGCAGTTACCCCGTGTCAAGCGGGGGTTACGAGCAGTACTTC.

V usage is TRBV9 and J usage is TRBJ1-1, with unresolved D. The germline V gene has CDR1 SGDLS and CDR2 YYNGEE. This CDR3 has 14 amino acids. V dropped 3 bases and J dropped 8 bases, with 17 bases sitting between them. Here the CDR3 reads CASSAGPEKTEAFF. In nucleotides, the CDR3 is TGTGCCAGCAGCGCGGGTCCGGAAAAGACGGAAGCTTTCTTT.